This entry features one TCR beta chain sequence. Its target is not known. This record belongs to a study of cytomegalovirus exposure and HLA in healthy donors. Study results and limitations: Indistinguishable V segments such as TRBV6-2 and TRBV6-3 were excluded. In a later analysis, compared with equally common non-associated chains, HLA-associated beta chains were more expanded. Researchers catalogued 160 or so TCR beta chains as cytomegalovirus-associated.

The PCR used 60 Vbeta and 13 Jbeta primers. The protocol was immunoSEQ multiplex PCR, while the TCRdb copy is restricted to in-frame clones and leaves out a portion. Of about 150,000 clones in the sample, 70% to 90% were seen once. There are 16 residues in the CDR3. The chain combines TRBV21-1 with TRBJ2-7; the table calls TRBD2, which could not be checked here. TRBV21-1 is flagged as a pseudogene. The source of this sequence is a woman under 30 in good health and CMV-seronegative. Sequencing was performed on PBMCs. For the CDR3, the DNA is TGTGCCAGCAGCAAATTTTTGACTCGTGGGTCCTACGAGCAGTACTTC. It specifies CASSKFLTRGSYEQYF.